The rows below give T cell receptor beta chains drawn from one sample of a study of blood T cell repertoires in COVID-19. Produced via immunoSEQ multiplex PCR; TCRdb's table is partial and in-frame only. The repertoire consists of roughly 70,000 clones, with 80% to 85% occurring once and the leading ten covering just over 4.5%. Sequencing was done on a sample of peripheral blood. The receptors stem from a woman in her fifties or sixties with acute or convalescent COVID-19. CDR3s include the opening cysteine and the closing phenylalanine or tryptophan. Each record gives: J gene, clone size, V gene, D gene, CDR3 protein, CDR3 DNA. A D gene is named only where the DNA matches it firmly. Some rows have no size entry. The others give once, few or many, or a class for an expanded clone.

>TRBJ2-5|few|TRBV5-1|TRBD2
CASSTGLAGGQETQYF
TGCGCCAGCAGCACCGGACTAGCGGGGGGTCAAGAGACCCAGTACTTC
>TRBJ1-5|-|TRBV6-1|-
CASSEDRVDQPQHF
TGTGCCAGCAGTGAAGACAGGGTGGATCAGCCCCAGCATTTT
>TRBJ1-1|-|TRBV25-1|-
CATVRNTEAFF
TGTGCCACCGTTCGGAACACTGAAGCTTTCTTT
>TRBJ2-1|-|TRBV3-1/TRBV3-2|-
CASSPSTIYNEQFF
TGTGCCAGCAGCCCATCAACAATTTACAATGAGCAGTTCTTC
>TRBJ2-5|-|TRBV5-1|TRBD2
CASSFSGTSGQETQYF
TGCGCCAGCAGCTTCTCGGGGACTAGCGGCCAAGAGACCCAGTACTTC
>TRBJ2-3|-|TRBV5-1|-
CASSLGGTDTQYF
TGCGCCAGCAGCTTAGGGGGCACAGATACGCAGTATTTT
>TRBJ2-1|once|TRBV3-1/TRBV3-2|TRBD2
CASSHKYGTSGYNEQFF
TGTGCCAGCAGCCATAAATACGGGACTAGCGGATACAATGAGCAGTTCTTC
>TRBJ2-5|-|TRBV4-1|TRBD2
CASSQTGGGAGTQYF
TGCGCCAGCAGCCAGACCGGCGGGGGGGCGGGGACCCAGTACTTC
>TRBJ2-7|-|TRBV6-6|-
CASRTGQPPRDEQYF
TGTGCCAGCAGGACGGGACAACCTCCTAGGGACGAGCAGTACTTC
>TRBJ2-7|-|TRBV19|-
CASSIRQGSYEQYF
TGTGCCAGTAGTATTCGGCAGGGGAGCTACGAGCAGTACTTC
>TRBJ2-7|-|TRBV12-3/TRBV12-4|-
CASSLFGQEQYF
TGTGCCAGCAGTTTGTTTGGGCAGGAGCAGTACTTC
>TRBJ1-2|-|TRBV24-1|TRBD1
CATSDFTGAGGYTF
TGTGCCACCAGTGACTTTACAGGGGCAGGAGGCTACACCTTC
>TRBJ1-5|-|TRBV19|-
CASKRTVSNQPQHF
TGTGCCAGTAAGCGGACAGTGAGCAATCAGCCCCAGCATTTT
>TRBJ1-1|-|TRBV5-6|-
CASSLVRTSRTEAFF
TGTGCCAGCAGCTTGGTTAGGACATCAAGAACTGAAGCTTTCTTT
>TRBJ2-1|once|TRBV3-1/TRBV3-2|TRBD1
CASRQGAREQFF
TGTGCCAGCCGACAGGGGGCGCGTGAGCAGTTCTTC
>TRBJ1-6|-|TRBV6-1|TRBD1
CASSEGQGASPLHF
TGTGCCAGCAGTGAAGGTCAGGGGGCTTCACCCCTCCACTTT
>TRBJ1-5|-|TRBV18|TRBD1
CASSSVQGFNQPQHF
TGTGCCAGCTCAAGCGTACAGGGGTTCAATCAGCCCCAGCATTTT
>TRBJ2-3|few|TRBV6-6|-
CASTLEYADTQYF
TGTGCCAGCACCTTAGAATACGCAGATACGCAGTATTTT
>TRBJ1-4|-|TRBV20-1|TRBD1
CSASPLGQRNEKLFF
TGCAGTGCTAGTCCCCTGGGACAGAGGAATGAAAAACTGTTTTTT
>TRBJ2-7|few|TRBV5-1|TRBD1
CASSRWGTGVTGEQYF
TGCGCCAGCAGCCGTTGGGGGACAGGGGTAACGGGAGAGCAGTACTTC
>TRBJ2-7|-|TRBV4-2|TRBD2
CASSPGSGGSYEQYF
TGTGCCAGCAGCCCCGGCAGCGGGGGGTCCTACGAGCAGTACTTC
>TRBJ2-7|once|TRBV6-1|TRBD2
CASSEQLAGGYEQYF
TGTGCCAGCAGTGAACAGCTAGCGGGGGGCTACGAGCAGTACTTC
>TRBJ1-2|-|TRBV19|-
CASSIQYYGYTF
TGTGCCAGTAGTATACAGTACTATGGCTACACCTTC
>TRBJ2-3|-|TRBV11-3|TRBD2
CASSQPGTSGGSDTQYF
TGTGCCAGCAGCCAACCCGGGACTAGCGGGGGATCAGATACGCAGTATTTT
>TRBJ1-3|-|TRBV25-1|-
CASRFGGRGSGNTIYF
TGTGCCAGCAGGTTCGGGGGACGGGGCTCTGGAAACACCATATATTTT
>TRBJ2-3|-|TRBV19|-
CASSISQYTDTQYF
TGTGCCAGTAGTATCTCCCAGTACACAGATACGCAGTATTTT
>TRBJ2-7|-|TRBV2|TRBD1
CASSPSGGNRGDEQYF
TGTGCCAGCAGTCCCTCAGGGGGAAACAGGGGGGACGAGCAGTACTTC
>TRBJ2-7|few|TRBV6-5|-
CASSPRRGLLYEQYF
TGTGCCAGCAGTCCCCGCAGGGGACTACTCTACGAGCAGTACTTC
>TRBJ1-5|-|TRBV21-1|-
CASSKEDRFNQPQHF
TGTGCCAGCAGCAAAGAGGACAGGTTCAATCAGCCCCAGCATTTT
>TRBJ1-2|-|TRBV21-1|-
CASSIFFRDREMGYTF
TGTGCCAGCAGCATCTTTTTCCGGGACAGAGAAATGGGCTACACCTTC
>TRBJ2-2|-|TRBV10-3|TRBD1
CAIRPGQGNTGELFF
TGTGCCATCAGACCGGGACAGGGGAACACCGGGGAGCTGTTTTTT
>TRBJ2-7|-|TRBV7-3|-
CASSLTSGGAYEQYF
TGTGCCAGCAGCTTAACATCCGGAGGGGCCTACGAGCAGTACTTC
>TRBJ2-2|-|TRBV12-5|TRBD1
CASGSGQFTGELFF
TGTGCTAGTGGTTCGGGACAGTTCACCGGGGAGCTGTTTTTT
>TRBJ2-7|few|TRBV3-1/TRBV3-2|TRBD1
CASQGAVEQYF
TGTGCCAGCCAGGGGGCGGTCGAGCAGTACTTC
>TRBJ1-1|-|TRBV7-3|-
CASSLIEGNTEAFF
TGTGCCAGCAGCTTAATCGAGGGGAACACTGAAGCTTTCTTT
>TRBJ1-5|-|TRBV2|-
CASSELAPNQPQHF
TGTGCCAGCAGTGAATTGGCCCCTAATCAGCCCCAGCATTTT
>TRBJ1-1|-|TRBV7-3|-
CASSLTVAGNTEAFF
TGTGCCAGCAGCTTAACGGTGGCAGGGAACACTGAAGCTTTCTTT
>TRBJ2-3|-|TRBV30|TRBD2
CAWSAGGPLYF
TGTGCCTGGAGCGCGGGGGGGCCTCTTTATTTT
>TRBJ2-3|-|TRBV9|-
CASSVASGSNFGF
-
>TRBJ1-6|-|TRBV6-2/TRBV6-3|-
CASSYGVRNEKANNSPLHF
TGTGCCAGCAGTTACGGAGTGAGAAACGAAAAAGCAAATAATTCACCCCTCCACTTT
>TRBJ2-3|-|TRBV6-5|-
CASSYDNGILPDTQYF
TGTGCCAGCAGTTACGATAACGGGATCCTCCCAGATACGCAGTATTTT